This TCR beta chain emerged from a study of blood T cell repertoires in COVID-19. Study details: Sites in the United States, Italy and Spain provided acute and convalescent COVID-19 samples. Sample material is recorded as cDNA or gDNA derived from T cells, B-cell-depleted T cells, or PBMCs.

After removal of 1 base from V and 2 bases from J, the junction contained 3 bases not matched to a gene. This CDR3 comprises 15 residues. Per germline, CDR1 SGHRS and CDR2 YFSETQ. Per the study methods: Reference gene primer amplification gave nucleated cell count estimates. Profiling relied on immunoSEQ multiplex PCR, and the TCRdb table lists in-frame clones only, not all of them. V and J calls and clone size are as listed in that table; D and trimming were resolved from the DNA. The table shows 150,000 or so clones, with more than 90% occurring only once. This clonotype originated in a man aged 60 to 75 with active or convalescent COVID-19. The specimen was peripheral blood. J is TRBJ2-3 and V is TRBV5-1; 8 nucleotides line up with TRBD2. CDR3 sequence (DNA): TGCGCCAGCAGCTTGACGGGGGGGCTCACAGATACGCAGTATTTT. This sequence encodes CASSLTGGLTDTQYF.